This T cell receptor (beta chain) appears in the sequencing data of a study of T-cell reconstitution after alpha-beta-depleted transplantation in children. This CDR3 contains 11 residues. Germline V gene sequence: CDR1 SNHLY, CDR2 FYNNEI. This clonotype was seen many times. Its antigen remains unidentified. A read error may produce the germline difference seen at one junction end. Preparation of the TCRbeta library used unique molecular identifiers. One entry per CDR3 protein, called by TCRdb with MiXCR from the PCR reads. The sample records some 190,000 distinct CDR3 sequences, 11% being singletons. Study conclusions and caveats: Reports say that about two months after transplant, the alpha-beta T cells came out of several hundred graft clones that had expanded. The high TCRbeta diversity at day 60 in some patients came from surviving recipient T cells and thymic progenitors. Fresh T-cell production supplied most of the T-cell counts and diversity seen one year after transplant.

V is TRBV2 and J is TRBJ1-2, with D unresolved. The receptor was isolated from a boy aged 2-9 years with acute myeloid leukemia, due to receive a stem cell transplant. The sample here was PBMCs, taken before TCRalphabeta/CD19-depleted stem cell transplant. The CDR3 is CASREGGGYTF. In nucleotides, the CDR3 is TGTGCCAGCAGGGAAGGTGGTGGCTACACCTTC.